This TCR beta chain is drawn from a study of T-cell reconstitution after alpha-beta-depleted transplantation in children. Unique molecular identifiers were built into the TCRbeta library. From the PCR reads, TCRdb called clonotypes with MiXCR, one entry per CDR3 protein. The sample lists about 460,000 distinct CDR3 sequences; more than 9% were seen once. This clonotype was observed many times. From germline, CDR1 is MNHEY and CDR2 SVGAGI. The CDR3 runs to 14 residues. Trimming took 2 bases from V and 5 from J, leaving 12 bases between them. The chain couples TRBV6-5 to TRBJ2-5; D might be TRBD2 (5 bases). This TCR was sampled from a child aged 2 to 10 with inherited bone marrow failure, due to receive a stem cell transplant. The material was PBMCs, obtained before TCRalphabeta/CD19-depleted stem cell transplant. Here the CDR3 DNA reads TGTGCCAGCAGTTACAGGGTACGAGGGGAGACCCAGTACTTC. This sequence encodes CASSYRVRGETQYF.